A selection of T cell receptor beta chains follows, all from one sample in a study of vaccination and CD4 T cells after COVID-19. No antigen is known for these receptors. TCRdb itself ran the PCR reads through MiXCR, one entry per CDR3 protein. The sample holds roughly 20,000 distinct CDR3 sequences, more than 30% seen once. The specimen comprised CD4+ T cells from blood, cultured in vitro, sampled before SARS-CoV-2 vaccination. These receptors were taken from a human donor who received a COVID-19 vaccine. The CDR3 runs from the conserved cysteine through the conserved F or W. The D gene is left open where the match is weak. A row's size may be missing; if present it is once, few, many or a size class.

clone size	V gene	D gene	J gene	CDR3 DNA	CDR3 protein
.	TRBV20-1	TRBD1	TRBJ2-3	TGCAGTGCTTATACCGACAGGGGGGATAGAGATACGCAGTATTTT	CSAYTDRGDRDTQYF
.	TRBV19	.	TRBJ1-3	TGTGCCAGTAGTATGCAGGGTGGAAACACCATATATTTT	CASSMQGGNTIYF
few	TRBV9	TRBD1	TRBJ2-3	TGTGCCAGCAGCGTAAGGCCTCAACAGGGGTTTCGGACAGATACGCAGTATTTT	CASSVRPQQGFRTDTQYF
.	TRBV19	TRBD1	TRBJ2-7	TGTGCCAGTACGCCGGGACAGGGGGCCTACGAGCAGTACTTC	CASTPGQGAYEQYF
.	TRBV11-2	TRBD1	TRBJ1-4	TGTGCCAGCAGCCCCGGACAGGGAGTGAAAGAAAAACTGTTTTTT	CASSPGQGVKEKLFF
few	TRBV5-1	TRBD2	TRBJ2-7	TGCGCCAGCAGCTTAAACGGGGGGGCCTACGAGCAGTACTTC	CASSLNGGAYEQYF
few	TRBV6-1	TRBD2	TRBJ2-3	TGTGCCAGCAGCCTCGGGGGGGCCCGCACAGATACGCAGTATTTT	CASSLGGARTDTQYF
.	TRBV12-2	.	TRBJ2-5	TGTGCAAGTCGCTTAGTCCCGGGACTAGCGGGGGGGTACCAAGAGACCCAGTACTTC	CASRLVPGLAGGYQETQYF
few	TRBV20-1	TRBD2	TRBJ2-5	TGCAGTGCACCTAGCGGGGGGGTTCCCGAAGAGACCCAGTACTTC	CSAPSGGVPEETQYF
once	TRBV19	.	TRBJ1-2	TGTGCCAGTACCCTCCGAGGGGCCGGCTATGGCTACACCTTC	CASTLRGAGYGYTF
.	TRBV5-4	TRBD1	TRBJ1-2	TGTGCCAGCAGCCCACGGCGGACAGGGATGAGTGATGGCTACACCTTC	CASSPRRTGMSDGYTF
.	TRBV5-1	TRBD1	TRBJ2-7	TGCGCCAGCAGACCCGCGGTACAGGGGGCCTACGAGCAGTACTTC	CASRPAVQGAYEQYF
.	TRBV20-1	.	TRBJ1-3	TGCAGTGCTAGAGCCCCCCCGGGACAAGGAAACACCATATATTTT	CSARAPPGQGNTIYF
few	TRBV15	TRBD1	TRBJ2-7	TGTGCCACCAGCAGAGCCGGGACAGGGACCTACGAGCAGTACTTC	CATSRAGTGTYEQYF
.	TRBV5-1	.	TRBJ2-3	TGCGCCAGCAGCCCCCTTTCGGCCAGGGCAGATACGCAGTATTTT	CASSPLSARADTQYF
.	TRBV21-1	.	TRBJ1-6	TGTGCCAGCAGCAGGGGCAGGGGTGACAATAATTCACCCCTCCACTTT	CASSRGRGDNNSPLHF
.	TRBV20-1	TRBD1	TRBJ1-2	TGCAGTGCCTGGGGACAGGGGGTAGTCTATGGCTACACCTTC	CSAWGQGVVYGYTF
.	TRBV4-1	.	TRBJ1-6	TGCGCCAGCAGCCGAGATGAGAGCAGGGAGGTATATAATTCACCCCTCCACTTT	CASSRDESREVYNSPLHF
few	TRBV15	TRBD2	TRBJ2-3	TGTGCCACCAGCGGACTACGGGGGGACACAGATACGCAGTATTTT	CATSGLRGDTDTQYF
few	TRBV19	TRBD1	TRBJ2-2	TGTGCCAGTAGCCGGACAGGGGACACCGGGGAGCTGTTTTTT	CASSRTGDTGELFF
.	TRBV11-2	.	TRBJ1-5	TGTGCCAGCAGCTTAGCTGTTGAGTTACCCCAGCATTTT	CASSLAVELPQHF
few	TRBV18	TRBD1	TRBJ1-2	TGTGCCAGCTCACGACAGGGACCACAATCAAATGGCTACACCTTC	CASSRQGPQSNGYTF
.	TRBV7-2	TRBD1	TRBJ2-7	TGTGCCAGCAGTACGATGGGGGGACAGGGCTACGAGCAGTACTTC	CASSTMGGQGYEQYF
.	TRBV20-1	.	TRBJ1-1	TGCAGTGCTAGAGAGGCGGCAGCTACTGAAGCTTTCTTT	CSAREAAATEAFF
.	TRBV20-1	TRBD1	TRBJ1-5	TGCAGTGCTAGAGTGTGGGACAGAGATCAGCCCCAGCATTTT	CSARVWDRDQPQHF
.	TRBV20-1	TRBD1	TRBJ1-1	TGCAGTGCTAGAGATCCGGACAGGGGGCCGAACACTGAAGCTTTCTTT	CSARDPDRGPNTEAFF
.	TRBV18	.	TRBJ1-3	TGTGCCAGCTCACCCGCCGGAGGGGATGGCTCTGGAAACACCATATATTTT	CASSPAGGDGSGNTIYF
.	TRBV19	TRBD1	TRBJ2-7	TGTGCCAGTAGTAATTCTGTCTCGGGACAGGGGACTTACGAGCAGTACTTC	CASSNSVSGQGTYEQYF
.	TRBV19	TRBD1	TRBJ1-2	TGTGCCACCACAACAGGAGACCGCAAAAGGGACAGGGGCCCAAATTTTTACTATGGCTACACCTTC	CATTTGDRKRDRGPNFYYGYTF
few	TRBV19	.	TRBJ1-6	TGTGCCAGTACGGAACAGGATAATTCACCCCTCCACTTT	CASTEQDNSPLHF
.	TRBV9	.	TRBJ2-7	TGTGCCAGCAGCCCACCAGGGAGCTACGAGCAGTACTTC	CASSPPGSYEQYF